This T cell receptor beta chain was captured by sequencing in a study of blood T cells in healthy people across ages. Whole-study results and caveats: Donor CMV status was unknown, possibly confounding expanded clonotype changes. A roughly linear fall in TCR beta diversity per million T cells was seen with increasing age.

Next came a second PCR, run for about 7 to 12 cycles, which used a sample-barcoded 5' primer along with a J-beta primer mix. Every molecule of cDNA carried a tag from a template-switch adaptor with 12 random nucleotides. MiXCR, run by TCRdb on the 5' RACE reads, gives a single entry per CDR3 protein. The sample shows about 640,000 distinct CDR3 sequences, roughly 53% of them seen only once. Of note for this clonotype: The antigen is not known.

Trimming cost V 3 bases and J 0 bases, with 12 bases left between them. The germline gives CDR1 MRHNA, CDR2 SNTAGT. The CDR3 runs to 16 residues. Researchers isolated at least 6 million PBMCs per sample. This clonotype was sampled from a man between 60 and 75 years old in good health. The sample comprised blood. V usage is TRBV6-4 and J usage is TRBJ2-1; D is unclear. The CDR3 nucleotides are TGTGCCAGCAGTGAAGGACCTTCGGGCTCCTACAATGAGCAGTTCTTC. As protein: CASSEGPSGSYNEQFF.